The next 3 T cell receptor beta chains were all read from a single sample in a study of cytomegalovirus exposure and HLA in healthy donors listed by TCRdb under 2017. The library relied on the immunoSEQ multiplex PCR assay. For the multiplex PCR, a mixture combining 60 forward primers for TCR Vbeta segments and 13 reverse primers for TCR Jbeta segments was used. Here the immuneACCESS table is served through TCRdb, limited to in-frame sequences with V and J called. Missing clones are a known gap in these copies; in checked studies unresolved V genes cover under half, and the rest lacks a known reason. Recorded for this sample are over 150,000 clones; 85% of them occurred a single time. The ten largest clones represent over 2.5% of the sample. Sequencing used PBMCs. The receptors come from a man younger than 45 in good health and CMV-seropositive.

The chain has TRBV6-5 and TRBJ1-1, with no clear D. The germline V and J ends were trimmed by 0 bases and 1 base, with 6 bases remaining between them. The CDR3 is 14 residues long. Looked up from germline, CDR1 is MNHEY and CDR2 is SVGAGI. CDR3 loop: CASSYSRQNTEAFF. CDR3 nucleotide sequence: TGTGCCAGCAGTTACTCGAGGCAGAACACTGAAGCTTTCTTT.

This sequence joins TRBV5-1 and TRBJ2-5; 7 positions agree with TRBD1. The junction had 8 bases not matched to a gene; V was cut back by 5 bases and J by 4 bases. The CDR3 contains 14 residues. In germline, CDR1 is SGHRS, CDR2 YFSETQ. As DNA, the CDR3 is TGCGCCAGCAGTTTACAGGGGATCGGAGAGACCCAGTACTTC. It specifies CASSLQGIGETQYF.

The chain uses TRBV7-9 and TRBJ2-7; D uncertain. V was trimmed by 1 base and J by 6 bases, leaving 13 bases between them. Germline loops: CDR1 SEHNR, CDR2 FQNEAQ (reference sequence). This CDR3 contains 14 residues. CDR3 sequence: CASSLVERLGEQYF. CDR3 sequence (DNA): TGTGCCAGCAGCTTAGTCGAGAGGTTGGGCGAGCAGTACTTC. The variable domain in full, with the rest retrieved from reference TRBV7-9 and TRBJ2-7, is DTGVSQNPRHKITKRGQNVTFRCDPISEHNRLYWYRQTLGQGPEFLTYFQNEAQLEKSRLLSDRFSAERPKGSFSTLEIQRTEQGDSAMYLCASSLVERLGEQYFGPGTRLTVT.